This TCR beta chain was observed in a study of T cells in Graves' hyperthyroidism and ophthalmopathy. Ten or more counts support this clonotype. The CDR3 length is 15 residues. Germline-derived CDR1 and CDR2 are KGHDR and SFDVKD. V was cut by 5 bases and J by 3 bases, with 13 bases left in between. There were TCR beta CDR3 regions amplified from RNA transcripts. TCR CDR3 underwent first-round RT-PCR with the HTBI primer set. Via MiXCR, TCRdb re-called the multiplex PCR reads, giving one row per CDR3 protein. The table records hundreds of thousands of distinct CDR3 sequences, about 15% of them present only once.

The chain uses TRBV24-1 and TRBJ2-1; D may correspond to TRBD1 or TRBD2 (5 bases each). What was sequenced was blood. The receptor comes from a woman aged 18-35 years with Graves' hyperthyroidism. The CDR3 bases are TGTGCCACCAGTGTTGGGGGAGTGGGCTACAATGAGCAGTTCTTC. Protein: CATSVGGVGYNEQFF.